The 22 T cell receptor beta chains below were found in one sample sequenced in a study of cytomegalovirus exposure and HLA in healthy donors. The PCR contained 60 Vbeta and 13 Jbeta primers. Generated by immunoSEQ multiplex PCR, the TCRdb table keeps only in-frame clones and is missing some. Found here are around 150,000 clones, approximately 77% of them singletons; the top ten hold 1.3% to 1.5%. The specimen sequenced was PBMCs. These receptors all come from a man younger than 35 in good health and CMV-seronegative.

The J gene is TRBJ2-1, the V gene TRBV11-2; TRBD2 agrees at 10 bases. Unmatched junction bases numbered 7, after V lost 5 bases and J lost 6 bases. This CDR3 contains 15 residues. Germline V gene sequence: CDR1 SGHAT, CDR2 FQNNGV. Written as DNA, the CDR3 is TGTGCCAGCAGCACGCCGGGACTAGCGCGCAATGAGCAGTTCTTC. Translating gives CASSTPGLARNEQFF.

CDR3 sequence: CASSLGQDSYGYTF. The CDR3 DNA reads TGTGCCAGCAGTTTAGGACAGGACTCCTATGGCTACACCTTC. V and J are TRBV28 and TRBJ1-2; 7 bases are shared with TRBD1. The V and J ends lost 2 bases and 4 bases, in that order; junction bases with no gene match: 4. The germline gives CDR1 MDHEN, CDR2 SYDVKM. CDR3 length equals 14 residues.

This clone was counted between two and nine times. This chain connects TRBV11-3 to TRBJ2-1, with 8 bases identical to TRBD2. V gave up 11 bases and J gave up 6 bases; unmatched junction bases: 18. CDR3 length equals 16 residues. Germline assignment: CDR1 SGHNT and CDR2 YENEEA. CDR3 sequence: CASSPFGERELNEQFF. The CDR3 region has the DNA TGTGCCTCCTCCCCGTTTGGCGAGCGGGAGCTCAATGAGCAGTTCTTC.

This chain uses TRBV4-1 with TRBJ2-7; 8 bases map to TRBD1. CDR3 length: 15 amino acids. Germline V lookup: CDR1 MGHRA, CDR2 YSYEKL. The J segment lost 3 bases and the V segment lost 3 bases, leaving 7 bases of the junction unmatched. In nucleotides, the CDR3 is TGCGCCAGCAGCCACAGGGGGCAACTGAACTACGAGCAGTACTTC. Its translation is CASSHRGQLNYEQYF.

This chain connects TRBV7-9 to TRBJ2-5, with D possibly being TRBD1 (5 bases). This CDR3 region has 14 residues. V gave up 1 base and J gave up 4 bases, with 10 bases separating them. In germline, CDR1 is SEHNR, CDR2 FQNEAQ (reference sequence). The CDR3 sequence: CASSLGGAPETQYF. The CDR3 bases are TGTGCCAGCAGCTTAGGGGGCGCCCCAGAGACCCAGTACTTC.

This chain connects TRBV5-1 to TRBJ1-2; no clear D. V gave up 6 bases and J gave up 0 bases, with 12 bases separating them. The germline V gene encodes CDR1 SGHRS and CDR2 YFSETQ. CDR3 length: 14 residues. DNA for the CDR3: TGCGCCAGCACCGCGGGGATGGCTAACTATGGCTACACCTTC. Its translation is CASTAGMANYGYTF.

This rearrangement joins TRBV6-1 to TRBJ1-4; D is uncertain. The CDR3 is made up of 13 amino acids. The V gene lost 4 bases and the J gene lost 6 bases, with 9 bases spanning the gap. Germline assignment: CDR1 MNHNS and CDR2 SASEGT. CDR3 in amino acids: CASSAQRDEKLFF. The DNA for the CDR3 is TGTGCCAGCAGTGCGCAGCGTGATGAAAAACTGTTTTTT.

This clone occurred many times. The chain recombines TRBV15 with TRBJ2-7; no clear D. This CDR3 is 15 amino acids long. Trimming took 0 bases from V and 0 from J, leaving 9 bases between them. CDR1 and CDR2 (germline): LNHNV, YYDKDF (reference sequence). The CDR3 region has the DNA TGTGCCACCAGCAGAGATGTCTCCAGCTCCTACGAGCAGTACTTC. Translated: CATSRDVSSSYEQYF.

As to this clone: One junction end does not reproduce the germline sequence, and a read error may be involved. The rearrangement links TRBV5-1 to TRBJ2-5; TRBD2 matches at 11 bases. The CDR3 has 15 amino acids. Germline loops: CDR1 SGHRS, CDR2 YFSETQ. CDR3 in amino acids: CASSRTSGSQEAQYF. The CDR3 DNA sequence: TGCGCCAGCAGCCGGACTAGCGGGTCGCAAGAGGCCCAGTACTTC. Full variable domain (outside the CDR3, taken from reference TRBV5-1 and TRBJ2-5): KAGVTQTPRYLIKTRGQQVTLSCSPISGHRSVSWYQQTPGQGLQFLFEYFSETQRNKGNFPGRFSGRQFSNSRSEMNVSTLELGDSALYLCASSRTSGSQEAQYFGPGTRLLVL.

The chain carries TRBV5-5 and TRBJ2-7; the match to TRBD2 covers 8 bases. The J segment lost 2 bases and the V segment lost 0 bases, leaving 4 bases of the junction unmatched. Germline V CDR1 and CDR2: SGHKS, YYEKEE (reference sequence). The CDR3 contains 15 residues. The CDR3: CASSLAPGGTYEQYF. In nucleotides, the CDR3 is TGTGCCAGCAGCTTGGCCCCGGGAGGGACCTACGAGCAGTACTTC. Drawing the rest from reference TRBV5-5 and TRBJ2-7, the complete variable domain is DAGVTQSPTHLIKTRGQQVTLRCSPISGHKSVSWYQQVLGQGPQFIFQYYEKEERGRGNFPDRFSARQFPNYSSELNVNALLLGDSALYLCASSLAPGGTYEQYFGPGTRLTVT.

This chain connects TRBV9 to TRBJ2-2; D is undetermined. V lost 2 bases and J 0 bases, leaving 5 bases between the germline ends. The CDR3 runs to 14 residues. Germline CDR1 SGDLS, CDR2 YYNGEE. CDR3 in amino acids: CASSVSSNTGELFF. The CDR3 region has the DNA TGTGCCAGCAGCGTTTCATCGAACACCGGGGAGCTGTTTTTT.

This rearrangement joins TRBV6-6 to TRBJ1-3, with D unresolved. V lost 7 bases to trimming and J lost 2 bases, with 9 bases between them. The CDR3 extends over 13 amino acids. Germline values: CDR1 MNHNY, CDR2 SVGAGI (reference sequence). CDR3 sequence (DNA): TGTGCCAGCACCAGGTCGACTGGAAACACCATATATTTT. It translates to CASTRSTGNTIYF.

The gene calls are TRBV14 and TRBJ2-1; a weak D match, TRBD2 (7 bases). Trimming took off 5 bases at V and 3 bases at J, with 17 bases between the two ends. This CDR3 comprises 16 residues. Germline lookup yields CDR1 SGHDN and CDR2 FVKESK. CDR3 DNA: TGTGCCAGCAGCAGCCCCAGGGGAGGGCTCTACAATGAGCAGTTCTTC. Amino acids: CASSSPRGGLYNEQFF.

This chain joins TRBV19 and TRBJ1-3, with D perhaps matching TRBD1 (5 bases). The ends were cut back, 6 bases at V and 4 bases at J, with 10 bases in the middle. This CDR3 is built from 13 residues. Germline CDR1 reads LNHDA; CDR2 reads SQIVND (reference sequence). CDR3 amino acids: CASSAGLGNTIYF. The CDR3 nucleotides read TGTGCCAGTAGCGCAGGGTTAGGAAACACCATATATTTT. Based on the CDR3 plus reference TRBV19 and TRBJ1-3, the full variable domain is DGGITQSPKYLFRKEGQNVTLSCEQNLNHDAMYWYRQDPGQGLRLIYYSQIVNDFQKGDIAEGYSVSREKKESFPLTVTSAQKNPTAFYLCASSAGLGNTIYFGEGSWLTVV.

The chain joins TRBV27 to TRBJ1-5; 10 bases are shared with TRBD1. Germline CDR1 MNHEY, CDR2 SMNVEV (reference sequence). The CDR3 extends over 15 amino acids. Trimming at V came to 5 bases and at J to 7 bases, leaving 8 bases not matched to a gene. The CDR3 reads CASSQDRGTEQPQHF. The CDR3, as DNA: TGTGCCAGCAGTCAGGACAGGGGGACGGAGCAGCCCCAGCATTTT.

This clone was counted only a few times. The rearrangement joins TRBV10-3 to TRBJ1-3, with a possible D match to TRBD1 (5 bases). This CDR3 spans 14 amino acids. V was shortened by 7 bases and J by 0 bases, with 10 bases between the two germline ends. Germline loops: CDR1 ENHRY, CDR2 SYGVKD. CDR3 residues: CAITIDSSGNTIYF. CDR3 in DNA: TGTGCCATCACCATCGACAGCTCTGGAAACACCATATATTTT.

The CDR3 sequence: CASSLSPGPEYF. DNA for the CDR3: TGTGCCAGCAGCTTAAGTCCAGGCCCAGAGTACTTC. The chain is built from TRBV11-2 and TRBJ2-7; the D is unclear. This CDR3 has 12 residues. Germline lookup yields CDR1 SGHAT and CDR2 FQNNGV. V was clipped by 2 bases and J by 11 bases, with 13 bases between them.

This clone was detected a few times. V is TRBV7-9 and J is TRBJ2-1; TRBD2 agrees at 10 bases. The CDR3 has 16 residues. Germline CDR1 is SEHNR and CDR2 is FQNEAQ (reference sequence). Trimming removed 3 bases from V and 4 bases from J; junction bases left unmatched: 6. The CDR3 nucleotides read TGTGCCAGCAGCTTTTCTAGGACTAGCGGTTACAATGAGCAGTTCTTC. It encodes CASSFSRTSGYNEQFF.

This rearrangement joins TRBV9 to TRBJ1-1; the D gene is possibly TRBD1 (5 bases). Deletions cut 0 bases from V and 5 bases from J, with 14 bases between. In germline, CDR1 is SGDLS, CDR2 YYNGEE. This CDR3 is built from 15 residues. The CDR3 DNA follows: TGTGCCAGCAGCGTAGGGGCCAGGGAGGGGACTGAAGCTTTCTTT. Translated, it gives CASSVGAREGTEAFF.

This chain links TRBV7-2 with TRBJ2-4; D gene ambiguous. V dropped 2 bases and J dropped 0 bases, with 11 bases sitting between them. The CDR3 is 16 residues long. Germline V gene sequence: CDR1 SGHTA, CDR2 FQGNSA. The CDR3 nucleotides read TGTGCCAGCAGCTTATCCAGTACAGTAGCCAAAAACATTCAGTACTTC. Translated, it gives CASSLSSTVAKNIQYF. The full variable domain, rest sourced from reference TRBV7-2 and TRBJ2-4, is GAGVSQSPSNKVTEKGKDVELRCDPISGHTALYWYRQSLGQGLEFLIYFQGNSAPDKSGLPSDRFSAERTGGSVSTLTIQRTQQEDSAVYLCASSLSSTVAKNIQYFGAGTRLSVL.

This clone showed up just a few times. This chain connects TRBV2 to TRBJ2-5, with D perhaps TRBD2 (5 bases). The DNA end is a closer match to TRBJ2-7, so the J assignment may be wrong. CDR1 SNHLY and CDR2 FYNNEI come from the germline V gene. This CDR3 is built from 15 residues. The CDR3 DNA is TGTGCCAGCGGGGAACTAGGACCGACCGCCTACGAGCAGTACTTC. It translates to CASGELGPTAYEQYF.

CDR3 sequence reads: CASTRMGQRAYNEQFF. Here the CDR3 DNA reads TGTGCCAGCACCCGGATGGGACAGCGAGCCTACAATGAGCAGTTCTTC. The chain joins TRBV2 to TRBJ2-1; 7 bases are shared with TRBD1. In germline, CDR1 is SNHLY, CDR2 FYNNEI. CDR3 size: 16 residues. Germline trimming cut 7 bases from V and 2 bases from J; bases unmatched to any gene: 11.